This TCR beta chain came from a study of neurological immune-mediated disorders. One entry per CDR3 protein results from TCRdb running MiXCR on the 5' RACE reads. The sample yields tens of thousands of distinct CDR3 sequences, 2.5% to 3% seen once. This clonotype was counted many times. 2 million unsorted PBMCs were stored in RNAlater at -80 °C before RNA extraction. The clonotype comes from a woman aged 25 to 45 with multiple sclerosis. Sequenced input: PBMCs.

The chain's CDR3 is CASSSSRDPPWLTF. The CDR3, as DNA: TGTGCCAGCAGCTCGTCCCGGGACCCGCCCTGGCTGACCTTC. This sequence joins TRBV7-9 and TRBJ1-2; weak D call: TRBD1 (5 bases). The CDR3 totals 14 residues. From germline, CDR1 is SEHNR and CDR2 FQNEAQ (reference sequence). The V end lost 4 bases, the J end lost 14 bases, and 23 bases lay between the germline ends.